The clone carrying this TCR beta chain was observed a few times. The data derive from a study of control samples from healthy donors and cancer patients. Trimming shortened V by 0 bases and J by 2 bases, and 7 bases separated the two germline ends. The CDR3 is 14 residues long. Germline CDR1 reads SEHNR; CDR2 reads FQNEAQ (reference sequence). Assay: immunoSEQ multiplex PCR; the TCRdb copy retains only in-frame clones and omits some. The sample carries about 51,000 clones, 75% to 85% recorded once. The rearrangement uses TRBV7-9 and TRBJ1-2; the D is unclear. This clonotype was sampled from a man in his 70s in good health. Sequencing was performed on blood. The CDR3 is CASSLAEGNYGYTF. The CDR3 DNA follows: TGTGCCAGCAGCTTAGCGGAGGGCAACTATGGCTACACCTTC. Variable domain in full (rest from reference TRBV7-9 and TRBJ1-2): DTGVSQNPRHKITKRGQNVTFRCDPISEHNRLYWYRQTLGQGPEFLTYFQNEAQLEKSRLLSDRFSAERPKGSFSTLEIQRTEQGDSAMYLCASSLAEGNYGYTFGSGTRLTVV.